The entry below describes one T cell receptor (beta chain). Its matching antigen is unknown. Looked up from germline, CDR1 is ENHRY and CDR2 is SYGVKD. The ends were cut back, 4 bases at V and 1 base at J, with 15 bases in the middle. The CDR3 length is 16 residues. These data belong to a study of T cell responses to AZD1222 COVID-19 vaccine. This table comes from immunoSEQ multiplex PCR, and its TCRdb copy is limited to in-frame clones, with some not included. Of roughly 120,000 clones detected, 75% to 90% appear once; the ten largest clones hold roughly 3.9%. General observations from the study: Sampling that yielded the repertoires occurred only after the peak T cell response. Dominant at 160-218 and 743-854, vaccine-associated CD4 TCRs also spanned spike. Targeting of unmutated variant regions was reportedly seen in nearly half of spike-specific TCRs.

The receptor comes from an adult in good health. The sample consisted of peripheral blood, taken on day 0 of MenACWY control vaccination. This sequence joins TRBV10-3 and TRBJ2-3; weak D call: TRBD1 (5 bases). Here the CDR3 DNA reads TGTGCCATCAGTGGTAAAGGGGCCGAAGGCACAGATACGCAGTATTTT. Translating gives CAISGKGAEGTDTQYF.